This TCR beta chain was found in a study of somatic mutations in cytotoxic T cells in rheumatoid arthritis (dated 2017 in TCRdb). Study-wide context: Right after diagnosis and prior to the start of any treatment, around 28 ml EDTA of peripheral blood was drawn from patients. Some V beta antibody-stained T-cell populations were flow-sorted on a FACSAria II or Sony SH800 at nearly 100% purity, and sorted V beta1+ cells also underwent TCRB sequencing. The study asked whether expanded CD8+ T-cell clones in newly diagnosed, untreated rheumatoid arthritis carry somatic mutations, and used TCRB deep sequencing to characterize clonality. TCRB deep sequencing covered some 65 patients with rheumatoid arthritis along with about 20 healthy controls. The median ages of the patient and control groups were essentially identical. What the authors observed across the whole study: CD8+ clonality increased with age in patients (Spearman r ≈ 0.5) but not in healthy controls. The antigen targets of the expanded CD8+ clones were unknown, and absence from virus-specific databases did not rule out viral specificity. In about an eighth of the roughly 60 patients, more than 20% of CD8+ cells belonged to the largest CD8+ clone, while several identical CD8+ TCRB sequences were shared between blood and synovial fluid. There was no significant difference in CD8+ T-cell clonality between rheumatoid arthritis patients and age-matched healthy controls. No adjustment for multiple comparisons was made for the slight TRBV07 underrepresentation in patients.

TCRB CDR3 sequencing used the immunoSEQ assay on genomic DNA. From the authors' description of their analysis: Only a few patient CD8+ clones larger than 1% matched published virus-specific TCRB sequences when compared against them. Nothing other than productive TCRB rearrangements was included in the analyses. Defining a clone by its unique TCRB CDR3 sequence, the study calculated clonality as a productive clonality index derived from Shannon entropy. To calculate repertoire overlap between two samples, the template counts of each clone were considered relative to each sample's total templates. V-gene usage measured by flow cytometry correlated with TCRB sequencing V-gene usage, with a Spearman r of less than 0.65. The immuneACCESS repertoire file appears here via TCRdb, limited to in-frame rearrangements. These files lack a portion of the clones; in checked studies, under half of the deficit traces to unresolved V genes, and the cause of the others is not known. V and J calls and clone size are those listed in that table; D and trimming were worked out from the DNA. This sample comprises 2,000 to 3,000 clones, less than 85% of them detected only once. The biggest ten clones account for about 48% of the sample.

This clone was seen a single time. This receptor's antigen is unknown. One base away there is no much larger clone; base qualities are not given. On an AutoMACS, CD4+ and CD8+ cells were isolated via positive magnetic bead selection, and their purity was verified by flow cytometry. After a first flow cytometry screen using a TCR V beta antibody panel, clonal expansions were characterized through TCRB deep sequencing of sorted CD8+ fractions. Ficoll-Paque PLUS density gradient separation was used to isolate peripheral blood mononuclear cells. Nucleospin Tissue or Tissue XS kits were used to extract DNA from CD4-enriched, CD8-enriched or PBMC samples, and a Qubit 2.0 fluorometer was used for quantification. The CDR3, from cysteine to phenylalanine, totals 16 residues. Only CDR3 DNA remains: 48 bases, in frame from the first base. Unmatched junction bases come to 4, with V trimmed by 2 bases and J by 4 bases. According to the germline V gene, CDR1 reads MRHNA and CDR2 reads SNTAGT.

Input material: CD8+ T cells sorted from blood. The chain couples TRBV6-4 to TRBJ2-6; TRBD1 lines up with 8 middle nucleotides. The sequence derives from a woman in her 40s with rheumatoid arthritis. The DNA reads TGTGCCAGCAGTGACAAGACAGGGGACGGGGCCAACGTCCTGACTTTC. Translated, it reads CASSDKTGDGANVLTF.